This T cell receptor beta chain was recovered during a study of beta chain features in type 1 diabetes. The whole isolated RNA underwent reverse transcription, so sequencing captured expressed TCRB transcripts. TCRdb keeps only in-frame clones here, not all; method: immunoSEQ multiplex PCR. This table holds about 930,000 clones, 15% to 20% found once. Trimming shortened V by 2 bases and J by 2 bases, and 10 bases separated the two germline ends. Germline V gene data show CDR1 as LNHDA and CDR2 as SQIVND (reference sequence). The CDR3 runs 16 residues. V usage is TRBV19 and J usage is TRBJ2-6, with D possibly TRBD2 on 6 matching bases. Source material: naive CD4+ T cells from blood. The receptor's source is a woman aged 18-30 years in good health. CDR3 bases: TGTGCCAGTAGTATACTGTGGGGGGCTGGGGCCAACGTCCTGACTTTC. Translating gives CASSILWGAGANVLTF.